One sample yielded the 30 T cell receptor beta chains listed below, sequenced in a study of blood T cell repertoires in COVID-19. TCRdb's copy holds only in-frame clones and misses some; the assay was immunoSEQ multiplex PCR. The repertoire includes roughly 270,000 clones, roughly 85% of them detected once, and 2% to 3% sits in the top ten. The sample comprised PBMCs or T cells enriched from blood (not recorded which). The receptors stem from a woman aged 50 to 60 who had recovered from COVID-19.

This clone was counted a few times. This chain connects TRBV5-8 to TRBJ1-5; 7 bases are a match to TRBD1. The V gene's germline CDR1 is SGHTS and CDR2 YDEGEE. J lost 5 bases, V lost 2 bases, and 10 bases had no gene match. The CDR3 runs to 16 residues. The CDR3 region is CASSFEGGVSHQPQHF. CDR3 coding DNA: TGTGCCAGCAGCTTCGAAGGGGGCGTCTCACATCAGCCCCAGCATTTT.

This clone was recorded once. V usage is TRBV7-2 and J usage is TRBJ2-1; tentative D call: TRBD2 (7 bases). Trimming shortened V by 4 bases and J by 3 bases, and 13 bases separated the two germline ends. CDR1 is SGHTA, CDR2 FQGNSA, per germline. The CDR3 is made up of 15 amino acids. CDR3 loop: CASSSPGGRYNEQFF. In DNA form, the CDR3 reads TGTGCCAGCAGCTCCCCGGGGGGCCGCTACAATGAGCAGTTCTTC.

This sequence joins TRBV14 and TRBJ2-5; D perhaps matches TRBD1 (5 bases). V was shortened by 4 bases and J by 2 bases, with 5 bases between the two germline ends. The germline V gene encodes CDR1 SGHDN and CDR2 FVKESK. The length of the CDR3 is 12 residues. CDR3 loop: CASSPGQETQYF. In nucleotides, the CDR3 is TGTGCCAGCAGCCCAGGGCAAGAGACCCAGTACTTC. Full variable domain (missing parts from reference TRBV14 and TRBJ2-5): EAGVTQFPSHSVIEKGQTVTLRCDPISGHDNLYWYRRVMGKEIKFLLHFVKESKQDESGMPNNRFLAERTGGTYSTLKVQPAELEDSGVYFCASSPGQETQYFGPGTRLLVL.

V usage is TRBV7-8 and J usage is TRBJ2-5; 9 nucleotides line up with TRBD1. Germline V lookup: CDR1 SGHVS, CDR2 FQNEAQ. J lost 2 bases, V lost 1 base, and 5 bases had no gene match. This CDR3 has 16 amino acids. The CDR3 nucleotides are TGTGCCAGCAGCTTAGTTCGGGACAGGGTACAAGAGACCCAGTACTTC. Translated, it gives CASSLVRDRVQETQYF.

The J gene is TRBJ1-1, the V gene TRBV19, with D perhaps TRBD1 (5 bases). CDR3 length equals 14 residues. V lost 6 bases to trimming and J lost 0 bases, with 11 bases between them. Germline-derived CDR1 and CDR2 are LNHDA and SQIVND (reference sequence). DNA for the CDR3: TGTGCCAGTAGCCTACAGGTTATGAACACTGAAGCTTTCTTT. Its protein is CASSLQVMNTEAFF.

The rearrangement uses TRBV18 and TRBJ1-1; D gene uncertain. The CDR3 covers 14 residues. Germline V gene lookup returns CDR1 KGHSH and CDR2 LQKENI. V was trimmed by 3 bases and J by 4 bases, leaving 12 bases between them. Here the CDR3 DNA reads TGTGCCAGCTCACCCCTCCCAGGCACCACTGAAGCTTTCTTT. Its protein is CASSPLPGTTEAFF.

The chain joins TRBV24-1 to TRBJ1-2; TRBD1 aligns across 8 bases. The germline V gene encodes CDR1 KGHDR and CDR2 SFDVKD. J lost 2 bases, V lost 5 bases, and 12 bases had no gene match. The CDR3 consists of 17 residues. CDR3 coding DNA: TGTGCCACCAGTGCCGTTGGGGCGGACAGGGTGAACTATGGCTACACCTTC. It specifies CATSAVGADRVNYGYTF.

A few counts support this clone. CDR3 bases: TGCGCCAGCAGCCAAGATAGCCGCAATCAGCCCCAGCATTTT. Its protein is CASSQDSRNQPQHF. The chain couples TRBV4-3 to TRBJ1-5; unclear D gene. Trimming stripped 0 bases from V and 2 bases from J, with 5 bases between. Germline V gives CDR1 LGHNA, CDR2 YSLEER. The CDR3 spans 14 residues.

The genes are TRBV12-2 and TRBJ2-1; the table calls TRBD1, which could not be checked here. TRBV12-2 is classified as a pseudogene. This CDR3 is built from 17 residues. This CDR3 reads CASRFGQGRSFHNEQFF. Written as DNA, the CDR3 is TGTGCAAGTCGCTTCGGACAGGGACGATCATTTCACAATGAGCAGTTCTTC.

The V call is TRBV2, the J call TRBJ2-3; TRBD2 aligns across 11 bases. The CDR3 length is 17 residues. Germline trimming cut 0 bases from V and 7 bases from J; bases unmatched to any gene: 9. The germline gives CDR1 SNHLY, CDR2 FYNNEI. CDR3 bases: TGTGCCAGCAGTGAAGCGCTGTTAGCGGGGGGGCAACATACGCAGTATTTT. Residues: CASSEALLAGGQHTQYF.

The V call is TRBV7-2, the J call TRBJ2-1, with TRBD2 as a possible D gene (5 bases). CDR1 is SGHTA, CDR2 FQGNSA, per germline. There are 14 residues in the CDR3. Trimming took 2 bases from V and 4 from J, leaving 9 bases between them. Here the CDR3 DNA reads TGTGCCAGCAGCTTAAGCGGACCATACAATGAGCAGTTCTTC. Its translation is CASSLSGPYNEQFF.

The V call is TRBV5-6, the J call TRBJ2-2; possibly TRBD1 for D (5 bases). Germline-derived CDR1 and CDR2 are SGHDT and YYEEEE. The CDR3 spans 14 residues. V was cut by 4 bases and J by 7 bases, with 14 bases left in between. DNA of the CDR3: TGTGCCAGCAGCGCGTCACCAGGGTTCGGGGAGCTGTTTTTT. It is translated as CASSASPGFGELFF.

The chain carries TRBV19 and TRBJ2-1; D is unresolved. This CDR3 contains 15 residues. V was clipped by 3 bases and J by 1 base, with 10 bases between them. CDR1 LNHDA and CDR2 SQIVND come from the germline V gene (reference sequence). The CDR3 loop reads CASSISPSSYNEQFF. The CDR3 DNA reads as TGTGCCAGTAGTATTAGTCCCTCGTCCTACAATGAGCAGTTCTTC.

V is TRBV19 and J is TRBJ1-5, with D unresolved. The germline gives CDR1 LNHDA, CDR2 SQIVND (reference sequence). The V and J ends lost 3 bases and 4 bases respectively, with 7 bases between them. CDR3 size: 13 residues. The CDR3 protein is CASSMGPNQPQHF. The CDR3 DNA is TGTGCCAGTAGTATGGGCCCAAATCAGCCCCAGCATTTT.

The V and J genes are TRBV6-5 and TRBJ2-1; 10 nucleotides agree with TRBD1. Looked up from germline, CDR1 is MNHEY and CDR2 is SVGAGI. The CDR3 loop spans 15 amino acids. Germline trimming cut 6 bases from V and 5 bases from J; bases unmatched to any gene: 7. The CDR3 loop reads CASRTTGGLHNEQFF. CDR3 bases: TGTGCCAGCAGAACGACAGGGGGCTTGCACAATGAGCAGTTCTTC.

V gene TRBV13 combines with J gene TRBJ1-1; no definite D call. The CDR3 has 13 amino acids. Trimming took 4 bases from V and 2 from J, leaving 8 bases between them. Germline values: CDR1 PRHDT, CDR2 FYEKMQ (reference sequence). CDR3 bases: TGTGCCAGCAGCTCGGCGGGTAACACTGAAGCTTTCTTT. It codes for CASSSAGNTEAFF. Full variable domain (rest looked up from reference TRBV13 and TRBJ1-1): AAGVIQSPRHLIKEKRETATLKCYPIPRHDTVYWYQQGPGQDPQFLISFYEKMQSDKGSIPDRFSAQQFSDYHSELNMSSLELGDSALYFCASSSAGNTEAFFGQGTRLTVV.

This clone was detected only once. This chain uses TRBV2 with TRBJ2-2; D perhaps matches TRBD1 (5 bases). V was trimmed by 0 bases and J by 2 bases, leaving 13 bases between them. The CDR3 is 17 residues long. The germline V gene has CDR1 SNHLY and CDR2 FYNNEI. The CDR3 region has the DNA TGTGCCAGCAGTGAAGCGCAGGGAAGGGGCAACACCGGGGAGCTGTTTTTT. It encodes CASSEAQGRGNTGELFF.

V usage is TRBV5-4 and J usage is TRBJ2-2; 7 bases are shared with TRBD2. V trimming: 2 bases; J trimming: 6 bases; junction bases outside the gene matches: 7. Germline V gene lookup returns CDR1 SGHNT and CDR2 YYREEE (reference sequence). The CDR3 is 15 amino acids. CDR3 sequence reads: CASSFIQGGAGELFF. In DNA form, the CDR3 reads TGTGCCAGCAGCTTTATTCAGGGAGGGGCCGGGGAGCTGTTTTTT.

The rearrangement links TRBV29-1 to TRBJ2-3; TRBD2 matches 10 bases. The germline gives CDR1 SQVTM, CDR2 ANQGSEA. The CDR3 length is 16 residues. The trim removed 4 bases at V and 2 bases at J, leaving 9 bases unmatched. The CDR3 coding sequence is TGCAGCGTTGGTGGGGGAAGCGGGAGGGACACAGATACGCAGTATTTT. Its translation is CSVGGGSGRDTDTQYF.

The chain uses TRBV19 and TRBJ2-5; a possible D gene is TRBD2 (6 bases). The CDR3 is made up of 14 amino acids. The V end was cut by 2 bases, the J end by 5 bases, with 12 bases between. Germline CDR1 is LNHDA and CDR2 is SQIVND (reference sequence). The CDR3 DNA follows: TGTGCCAGTAGTATACACGCGGGGATTGAGACCCAGTACTTC. Protein sequence: CASSIHAGIETQYF.

The V gene is TRBV5-1, the J gene TRBJ2-2; no firm D call. Germline V gene lookup returns CDR1 SGHRS and CDR2 YFSETQ. Trimming shortened V by 4 bases and J by 7 bases, and 14 bases separated the two germline ends. This CDR3 comprises 14 residues. This chain's CDR3 is CASSHSDLGGELFF. The CDR3, as DNA: TGCGCCAGCAGCCACAGTGATCTTGGCGGGGAGCTGTTTTTT. Filled out from reference TRBV5-1 and TRBJ2-2, the complete variable domain reads KAGVTQTPRYLIKTRGQQVTLSCSPISGHRSVSWYQQTPGQGLQFLFEYFSETQRNKGNFPGRFSGRQFSNSRSEMNVSTLELGDSALYLCASSHSDLGGELFFGEGSRLTVL.

This clone was counted only a few times. The gene calls are TRBV18 and TRBJ1-2; 11 bases agree with TRBD1. This CDR3 has 14 residues. Germline V lookup: CDR1 KGHSH, CDR2 LQKENI. Unmatched junction bases numbered 3, after V lost 3 bases and J lost 6 bases. CDR3 sequence reads: CASSPRTGGDGYTF. The CDR3 DNA is TGTGCCAGCTCACCCAGGACAGGGGGCGATGGCTACACCTTC.

The chain uses TRBV30 and TRBJ1-4; 10 bases align to TRBD1. Losses at the gene ends were 2 bases for V and 7 bases for J; bases not matched to a gene: 10. This CDR3 has 16 amino acids. The germline CDR1 and CDR2 sequences are GTSNPN and SVGIG (reference sequence). CDR3 nucleotides: TGTGCCTGGAGTTCTAAAACGGGACAGGGGATTGAAAAACTGTTTTTT. It codes for CAWSSKTGQGIEKLFF.

The DNA of the CDR3 is TGCGCCAGCAGCCAAGACGTCGGGCGGACAGGGTCGTACGAGCAGTACTTC. As protein: CASSQDVGRTGSYEQYF. The rearrangement joins TRBV4-3 to TRBJ2-7; TRBD1 aligns across 8 bases. The CDR3 is made up of 17 amino acids. Germline loops: CDR1 LGHNA, CDR2 YSLEER. Trimming took 0 bases from V and 4 from J; bases not matched to a gene: 11.

The chain combines TRBV27 with TRBJ1-1, with D perhaps matching TRBD1 (6 bases). With 6 bases removed from V and 0 bases from J, the gap between germline ends came to 11 bases. Germline loops: CDR1 MNHEY, CDR2 SMNVEV (reference sequence). This CDR3 contains 14 residues. CDR3 DNA: TGTGCCAGCAGCCTCGACAGGCTGAACACTGAAGCTTTCTTT. It is translated as CASSLDRLNTEAFF.

The chain carries TRBV5-6 and TRBJ1-1, with TRBD1 matching 7 bases. Germline CDR1 is SGHDT and CDR2 is YYEEEE. This CDR3 has 14 residues. J was trimmed by 6 bases and V by 1 base; bases with no gene match: 6. The DNA of the CDR3 is TGTGCCAGCAGCTTGAACGACAGGGCTGCTGAAGCTTTCTTT. It is translated as CASSLNDRAAEAFF. Based on the CDR3 plus reference TRBV5-6 and TRBJ1-1, the full variable domain is DAGVTQSPTHLIKTRGQQVTLRCSPKSGHDTVSWYQQALGQGPQFIFQYYEEEERQRGNFPDRFSGHQFPNYSSELNVNALLLGDSALYLCASSLNDRAAEAFFGQGTRLTVV.

This chain connects TRBV2 to TRBJ1-5, with D hard to call. Germline V gene lookup returns CDR1 SNHLY and CDR2 FYNNEI. Trimming took 3 bases from V and 2 from J, leaving 8 bases between them. The CDR3 has 14 amino acids. In nucleotides, the CDR3 is TGTGCCAGCAGTGAGCAGGTCGGCAATCAGCCCCAGCATTTT. It encodes CASSEQVGNQPQHF.

This chain connects TRBV6-5 to TRBJ1-2; 7 bases agree with TRBD1. The trim removed 0 bases at V and 2 bases at J, leaving 3 bases unmatched. Germline V gene lookup returns CDR1 MNHEY and CDR2 SVGAGI. The CDR3 runs to 15 residues. The CDR3 sequence: CASSYSRGYNYGYTF. CDR3 nucleotide sequence: TGTGCCAGCAGTTACTCCAGGGGGTACAACTATGGCTACACCTTC.

V usage is TRBV5-1 and J usage is TRBJ1-1; TRBD1 might be the D (5 bases). CDR1 is SGHRS, CDR2 YFSETQ, per germline. The CDR3 is made up of 12 amino acids. Trimming took off 5 bases at V and 5 bases at J, with 10 bases between the two ends. CDR3 DNA: TGCGCCAGCAGATGGGGCGAGACTGAAGCTTTCTTT. Its protein product is CASRWGETEAFF.

In its sample, this clone was seen a few times. This rearrangement joins TRBV12-3 or TRBV12-4 to TRBJ1-6; D uncertain. The CDR3 totals 13 residues. Trimming stripped 5 bases from V and 7 bases from J, with 9 bases between. The DNA for the CDR3 is TGTGCCAGCAGTACAGAAGCCAATTCACCCCTCCACTTT. It specifies CASSTEANSPLHF.